A selection of T cell receptor beta chains follows, all from one sample in a study of blood T cell repertoires in COVID-19. Clones were read by immunoSEQ multiplex PCR, and TCRdb kept only the in-frame ones, dropping some. The repertoire has under 400,000 clones, 80% to 90% of them found once; the top ten carry roughly 4.2%. The sequencing input was PBMCs or T cells enriched from blood (not recorded which). The receptors originated from a woman aged 40 to 49 with acute COVID-19. CDR3s leave out the opening cysteine and the closing phenylalanine or tryptophan.

V,J,CDR3
TRBV7-9,TRBJ2-1,ASSPAASSYNEQF
TRBV5-1,TRBJ1-1,ASSLVGQSPEAF
TRBV7-3,TRBJ2-1,ASSSDSNEQF
TRBV5-6,TRBJ2-2,ASSLRDRVIGELF
TRBV5-1,TRBJ1-1,ASSLFGATEAF
TRBV24-1,TRBJ1-2,ATSDTTGNYGYT
TRBV6-6,TRBJ2-7,ASSYFPGPNSYEQY
TRBV29-1,TRBJ2-7,SVEGWCPSGYEQY
TRBV3-1/TRBV3-2,TRBJ1-2,ASSQGQWGYGYT
TRBV2,TRBJ1-1,ASRAGTQNTEAF
TRBV14,TRBJ2-1,ASNRASYNEQF
TRBV3-1/TRBV3-2,TRBJ1-2,ASSQGPQVDYGYT
TRBV7-9,TRBJ1-2,ASSPDKNYGYT
TRBV5-5,TRBJ2-7,ASSLETSYEQY
TRBV28,TRBJ1-2,ASSQRYGYT
TRBV5-4,TRBJ2-1,ASSLVADNEQF
TRBV5-6,TRBJ1-1,ASSLIEGTEAF
TRBV27,TRBJ2-7,ASSWTGAEQY
TRBV7-3,TRBJ2-2,ASSTTGNTGELF
TRBV10-3,TRBJ1-1,AIRTVNTEAF
TRBV28,TRBJ2-1,ASSPGGRTNEQF
TRBV2,TRBJ2-7,ASSPFSPYEQY
TRBV14,TRBJ2-1,ASSSGIQTATML
TRBV10-2,TRBJ1-2,ASNPGDLHYGYT
TRBV2,TRBJ2-5,ASSQGLAQY
TRBV18,TRBJ1-1,ASSPQGLNTEAF
TRBV5-4,TRBJ1-2,ASSLDRVYYGYT
TRBV18,TRBJ1-1,ASSPKPNTEAF
TRBV7-2,TRBJ2-1,ASSLPGRYEQF
TRBV6-2/TRBV6-3,TRBJ1-5,ASSQQTRQGYQPQH
TRBV18,TRBJ1-2,ASSPNIREANYGYT
TRBV5-4,TRBJ2-7,ASSLEGLTSGYEQY
TRBV4-2,TRBJ1-2,ASSQVGGTVGHGYT
TRBV4-2,TRBJ2-7,ASSQEVLAGRSYEQY
TRBV7-8,TRBJ1-1,ASRQPGRQGGKAF
TRBV29-1,TRBJ2-7,SVAPDRAYEQY
TRBV29-1,TRBJ2-1,SVEESLEQF
TRBV6-2/TRBV6-3,TRBJ2-4,ASSSPEGAKNIQY
TRBV2,TRBJ1-5,ASRDRDSNNQPQH
TRBV6-1,TRBJ1-2,ASSESRGAYGYT
TRBV7-9,TRBJ1-1,ASRPNRGINTEAF
TRBV9,TRBJ1-2,ASSEGQGVGGYT
TRBV5-1,TRBJ1-4,ASSLTGATNEKLF
TRBV6-2/TRBV6-3,TRBJ1-1,ASSYSTKGLNTEAF
TRBV4-3,TRBJ2-7,ASSQSLAGNYEQY
TRBV28,TRBJ2-7,ATESGRGAFSEQY
TRBV3-1/TRBV3-2,TRBJ1-4,ASSPRTGGVEKLF
TRBV5-4,TRBJ1-2,ASSLFGQDYGYT
TRBV6-4,TRBJ2-1,ASSDAGQGAFSSYNEQF
TRBV28,TRBJ2-2,ASIPSSGTGITGELF
TRBV19,TRBJ1-2,ASSPRGPYGYT
TRBV29-1,TRBJ1-2,SVDLGGDYGYT
TRBV2,TRBJ2-3,AAAQRNTDTQY
TRBV12-3/TRBV12-4,TRBJ1-1,ASSLQANTEAF
TRBV7-8,TRBJ2-3,ASSPSSGTTEGTQY